The rows below give T cell receptor beta chains drawn from one sample of a study of T cells in Graves' hyperthyroidism and ophthalmopathy. TCRdb re-derived calls from the multiplex PCR reads in MiXCR, one entry per CDR3 protein. Of 500,000 to 650,000 distinct CDR3 sequences in the sample, around 15% are singletons; the top ten hold 11% to 15%. Sequencing was done on a sample of blood. Receptor source: a middle-aged woman with Graves' hyperthyroidism. Each CDR3 is given with its conserved first and last residue. The D gene is left open where the match is weak. Clone size is given for some rows only: seen once, a few or many times, or a class if the clone is expanded.

cdr3_nt cdr3_aa d_call v_call clone_size j_call
TGTGCCAGTAGTATCCAGGGGATGACCAATCAGCCCCAGCATTTT CASSIQGMTNQPQHF - TRBV19 - TRBJ1-5
TGTGCCAGCAGCCCCCATCTCGGCTCCTACAATGAGCAGTTCTTC CASSPHLGSYNEQFF - TRBV14 - TRBJ2-1
TGTGCCAGCAGCAGGACAGGGGGCGAGCAGTACTTC CASSRTGGEQYF TRBD1 TRBV9 many TRBJ2-7
TGTGCCAGCAGCCGGGACAGGAATGAAAAACTGTTTTTT CASSRDRNEKLFF TRBD1 TRBV7-9 many TRBJ1-4
TGTGCCAGCAGCTTAGCAGGGAGCTCCTACGAGCAGTACTTC CASSLAGSSYEQYF - TRBV11-2 many TRBJ2-7
TGTGCCAGCAGCGCGAGGGGGTTGGACACTGAAGCTTTCTTT CASSARGLDTEAFF - TRBV9 many TRBJ1-1
TGTGCCAGCAGCTCCCAGCTAGATACGCAGTATTTT CASSSQLDTQYF - TRBV7-2 many TRBJ2-3
TGTGCCAGCAGCGTGCGGGGGGTGGGTGAGCAGTTCTTC CASSVRGVGEQFF TRBD2 TRBV9 - TRBJ2-1
TGTGCCAGCAGCTGGAGCGGGAGTCGGCACGAGCAGTACTTC CASSWSGSRHEQYF TRBD2 TRBV13 few TRBJ2-7
TGTGCCAGCAGCGAGTCCCCCCGGACTGAAGCTTTCTTT CASSESPRTEAFF - TRBV9 many TRBJ1-1
TGCGCCAGCAGCGTCTCTGGGACAGGGGGAGAGACCCAGTACTTC CASSVSGTGGETQYF TRBD1 TRBV5-1 many TRBJ2-5
TGTGCCAGCAGCGCTTCCCGACTCGAGAATACGCAGTATTTT CASSASRLENTQYF - TRBV9 - TRBJ2-3
TGTGCCAGCTCACCTCTAACGGTTATTTCCTACAATGAGCAGTTCTTC CASSPLTVISYNEQFF - TRBV18 few TRBJ2-1
TGTGCCAGCAGTTTTGGACCGAGCTCCTACGAGCAGTACTTC CASSFGPSSYEQYF - TRBV6-5 many TRBJ2-7
TGCGCCAGCAGCTTGGAGAGGGAGGAGCAGTACTTC CASSLEREEQYF - TRBV5-1 many TRBJ2-7
TGTGCCAGCACCTCGGGGTTTACTGAAGCTTTCTTT CASTSGFTEAFF - TRBV4-2 few TRBJ1-1
TGTGCCAGCAGCGGGGGACAGGGGTTCGCTTTCTTT CASSGGQGFAFF TRBD1 TRBV5-4 - TRBJ1-1
TGTGCCAGCACCGGAGAAACAGAGACGGCCTATGTAGCTTTCTTT CASTGETETAYVAFF - TRBV6-1 - TRBJ1-1
TGTGCCAGCAGCCCCAGGGATAAAGAAGCTTTCTTT CASSPRDKEAFF - TRBV7-8 few TRBJ1-1
TGTGCCATCAGTGAGTCGGGGGTGTCTTCTGGCTACACCTTC CAISESGVSSGYTF - TRBV10-3 - TRBJ1-2
TGTGCCTGGAGCAGGGGACAGGGACCGAATCAGCCCCAGCATTTT CAWSRGQGPNQPQHF TRBD1 TRBV30 many TRBJ1-5
TGTGCCAGTAGTATAGGACAGTTCTCTGGAAACACCATATATTTT CASSIGQFSGNTIYF - TRBV19 - TRBJ1-3
TGTGCCAGCAGCTCGTCTCAGGGAACCGGGGAGCTGTTTTTT CASSSSQGTGELFF - TRBV7-9 many TRBJ2-2
TGCGCCAGCAGCGGAGGGCAGGGCCTCAGGGAGACCCAGTACTTC CASSGGQGLRETQYF - TRBV5-1 many TRBJ2-5
TGTGCCAGCAAGGGGACAGGGGGCCACACCTTC CASKGTGGHTF TRBD1 TRBV28 many TRBJ1-2
TGTGCCAGCAGCCAAGATCCGGCAGGGTACGAGACCCAGTACTTC CASSQDPAGYETQYF - TRBV3-1 many TRBJ2-5
TGTGCCATCAGGGTGGGAGTTAACACTGAAGCTTTCTTT CAIRVGVNTEAFF - TRBV10-3 - TRBJ1-1
TGTGCCAGCAGCTCCCGGGACTCCCTGACCGGGGAGCTGTTTTTT CASSSRDSLTGELFF - TRBV5-6 - TRBJ2-2
TGTGCCAGCAGTTCCCCGACGCTAGCGGGAGTGTCCTACGAGCAGTACTTC CASSSPTLAGVSYEQYF TRBD2 TRBV28 many TRBJ2-7
TGTGCCAGCAGTCAGCCGGCCTACGAGCAGTACTTC CASSQPAYEQYF - TRBV28 many TRBJ2-7
TGTGCCAGCAGTTCCGTTACTAGCGGGGGGAACACCGGGGAGCTGTTTTTT CASSSVTSGGNTGELFF TRBD2 TRBV12-3/TRBV12-4 many TRBJ2-2
TGCAGTGCTAGAGACAGGAGGGAAGCTTTCTTT CSARDRREAFF - TRBV20-1 many TRBJ1-1
TGTGCCAGCAGTTTAGGGACGGACCCCGAGCAGTACTTC CASSLGTDPEQYF - TRBV28 few TRBJ2-7
TGTGCCACCGTGACCGCTGATACGCAGTATTTT CATVTADTQYF - TRBV12-3/TRBV12-4 - TRBJ2-3
TGTGCCAGCAGTTTTCAGGGGGTCTCTTCCCTGGGGAGCACTGAAGCTTTCTTT CASSFQGVSSLGSTEAFF TRBD1 TRBV28 many TRBJ1-1
TGTGCCAGCAGTCGGGACTATAGCTCCTACGAGCAGTACTTC CASSRDYSSYEQYF TRBD2 TRBV9 few TRBJ2-7
TGTGCCAGCATCCGAGGGGGCGCGGGAACTGAAGCTTTCTTT CASIRGGAGTEAFF TRBD1 TRBV3-1 many TRBJ1-1
TGTGCCAGCACCCTAACCGGGAACTCTAACTATGGCTACACCTTC CASTLTGNSNYGYTF - TRBV28 many TRBJ1-2
TGTGCCAGCAGCTTCTCACTAGACAGACCTTACTATGGCTACACCTTC CASSFSLDRPYYGYTF - TRBV11-2 many TRBJ1-2
TGTGCCAGCAGTTTGGATCAAACGGGGACCGAGCAGTACTTC CASSLDQTGTEQYF - TRBV28 many TRBJ2-7
TGTGCCAGCAGCCCACAGGGTGGGACTAATGAAAAACTGTTTTTT CASSPQGGTNEKLFF - TRBV7-2 many TRBJ1-4
TGCAGCGTTGAAGGTTTCTCGAAGGAGACCTATGGCTACACCTTC CSVEGFSKETYGYTF - TRBV29-1 - TRBJ1-2
TGTGCCAGCAGCTTATCAGTAGCGGCAGATACGCAGTATTTT CASSLSVAADTQYF - TRBV7-9 - TRBJ2-3
TGTGCCAGCAGGGAGGGCCAAGAAGAGACCCAGTACTTC CASREGQEETQYF - TRBV28 - TRBJ2-5
TGTGCCAGCAGGACAGGGTCTAGCTATGGCTACACCTTC CASRTGSSYGYTF TRBD1 TRBV13 - TRBJ1-2
TGTGCCAGCAGCTTTGGTCGAGACAGGGGCTATGGCTACACCTTC CASSFGRDRGYGYTF TRBD1 TRBV5-6 - TRBJ1-2
TGTGCCAGCAGCGTGGAGGACAGACTTTATAATTCACCCCTCCACTTT CASSVEDRLYNSPLHF - TRBV9 - TRBJ1-6
TGCGCCAGCACCCTTAATGCGGACACCGGGGAGCTGTTTTTT CASTLNADTGELFF - TRBV5-1 few TRBJ2-2
TGCGCCAGCAGCCAAGATCCCACACAGTACGAGCAGTACTTC CASSQDPTQYEQYF - TRBV4-1 few TRBJ2-7
TGTGCCAGCAGCTCGACTAGCGGGGGGGCCGGAGGGGCTGAGCAGTTCTTC CASSSTSGGAGGAEQFF TRBD2 TRBV7-8 - TRBJ2-1
TGCAGTGCTAGAGATGCGGTGACTAGCGGCTACAATGAGCAGTTCTTC CSARDAVTSGYNEQFF TRBD2 TRBV20-1 many TRBJ2-1
TGTGCCAGCAGCGAGTTGGGGGGTTGGGATCAGCCCCAGCATTTT CASSELGGWDQPQHF - TRBV9 many TRBJ1-5
TGTGCCAGCAGCCGATCTAGCGGACCTTTGGCTGAGCAGTACTTC CASSRSSGPLAEQYF TRBD2 TRBV2 many TRBJ2-7